The next 26 T cell receptor beta chains were all read from a single sample in a study of vaccination and CD4 T cells after COVID-19. Stated treatment: roughly ten-day PBMC culture with coronavirus spike peptide pools or control peptides (ViraFEST assay). The assay that was used to sequence DNA from cultured CD4+ T cells was the Oncomine TCR Beta short-read assay. TCRdb ran MiXCR on the PCR reads and lists one entry per CDR3 protein. Here the sample spans about 21,000 distinct CDR3 sequences, around half being singletons. Their specific antigens are unknown. The specimen was CD4+ T cells from blood, cultured in vitro. The origin of the receptors is a human donor who had recovered from COVID-19.

The chain carries TRBV27 and TRBJ2-5, with a tentative D call TRBD1 (6 bases). There are 14 residues in the CDR3. Germline V gene data show CDR1 as MNHEY and CDR2 as SMNVEV (reference sequence). Deletions cut 3 bases from V and 6 bases from J, with 14 bases between. The CDR3 region is CASSLNRATKTQYF. Here the CDR3 DNA reads TGTGCCAGCAGTTTGAACAGGGCGACGAAGACCCAGTACTTC.

The chain combines TRBV30 with TRBJ1-2; 9 nucleotides agree with TRBD1. V dropped 5 bases and J dropped 5; count of bases not matched to a gene: 0. This CDR3 comprises 11 residues. The germline V gene has CDR1 GTSNPN and CDR2 SVGIG (reference sequence). The CDR3 sequence is CAWDRGYGYTF. DNA of the CDR3: TGTGCCTGGGACAGGGGGTATGGCTACACCTTC.

The chain employs TRBV24-1 and TRBJ2-3; D unclear. Looked up from germline, CDR1 is KGHDR and CDR2 is SFDVKD. The CDR3 has 17 amino acids. V was cut by 1 base and J by 1 base, with 14 bases left in between. The CDR3 here is CATSDFWHSKGTDTQYF. As DNA, the CDR3 is TGTGCCACCAGTGATTTCTGGCATTCGAAGGGCACAGATACGCAGTATTTT.

V is TRBV7-2 and J is TRBJ1-5; 8 nucleotides line up with TRBD1. This CDR3 is 15 amino acids long. After removal of 2 bases from V and 4 bases from J, the junction contained 4 bases not matched to a gene. Germline loops: CDR1 SGHTA, CDR2 FQGNSA. This CDR3 reads CASSLQGAGNQPQHF. CDR3 sequence (DNA): TGTGCCAGCAGCTTACAGGGGGCGGGGAATCAGCCCCAGCATTTT.

V is TRBV7-9 and J is TRBJ1-2; D gene ambiguous. Germline loops: CDR1 SEHNR, CDR2 FQNEAQ (reference sequence). The CDR3 covers 14 residues. V lost 5 bases and J 4 bases, leaving 14 bases between the germline ends. In nucleotides, the CDR3 is TGTGCCAGCAGCCCCTTCGACACCCTCTATGGCTACACCTTC. This translates into CASSPFDTLYGYTF.

DNA of the CDR3: TGTGCCAGTAGTACCCGGACAGGGCGAGACTACACCTTC. Protein sequence: CASSTRTGRDYTF. The chain recombines TRBV19 with TRBJ1-2, with 8 bases aligning to TRBD1. V gave up 4 bases and J gave up 10 bases; unmatched junction bases: 8. Germline lookup yields CDR1 LNHDA and CDR2 SQIVND (reference sequence). There are 13 residues in the CDR3.

V usage is TRBV5-4 and J usage is TRBJ1-1; 9 bases agree with TRBD1. Germline V gives CDR1 SGHNT, CDR2 YYREEE (reference sequence). Trimming took 4 bases from V and 1 from J; bases not matched to a gene: 5. This CDR3 has 15 amino acids. The CDR3 region is CASSIRTGANTEAFF. CDR3 in DNA: TGTGCCAGCAGCATCCGGACAGGGGCGAACACTGAAGCTTTCTTT.

This clonotype was recorded only once. The V call is TRBV28, the J call TRBJ1-2; D gene uncertain. The CDR3 totals 12 residues. Between the trimmed V and J ends, which lost 2 bases and 4 bases, there was a span of 5 bases. The V gene's germline CDR1 is MDHEN and CDR2 SYDVKM. CDR3 protein: CASSLQLYGYTF. In nucleotides, the CDR3 is TGTGCCAGCAGTTTACAGCTCTATGGCTACACCTTC.

This chain joins TRBV10-3 and TRBJ2-5; TRBD2 is a possible D gene (6 bases). With 5 bases removed from V and 4 bases from J, the gap between germline ends came to 17 bases. This CDR3 contains 15 residues. Germline assignment: CDR1 ENHRY and CDR2 SYGVKD. The DNA of the CDR3 is TGTGCCATCAGTACCGGGACCCGGGAGTTAGAGACCCAGTACTTC. Its protein product is CAISTGTRELETQYF.

The rearrangement links TRBV28 to TRBJ2-4; D is perhaps TRBD1 (5 bases). V was cut by 6 bases and J by 9 bases, with 12 bases left in between. Looked up from germline, CDR1 is MDHEN and CDR2 is SYDVKM. This CDR3 is 12 amino acids long. CDR3: CASSDFRAIQYF. CDR3 nucleotide sequence: TGTGCCAGCAGCGATTTCAGGGCCATTCAGTACTTC.

The chain recombines TRBV11-3 with TRBJ2-7; D unclear. The germline CDR1 and CDR2 sequences are SGHNT and YENEEA. CDR3 length: 11 amino acids. Trimming took off 2 bases at V and 3 bases at J, with 2 bases between the two ends. The CDR3 loop is CASSLYYEQYF. The CDR3 coding sequence is TGTGCCAGCAGCTTATACTACGAGCAGTACTTC.

This clonotype was seen only a few times. The J gene is TRBJ1-5, the V gene TRBV19; D is unresolved. The CDR3 covers 14 residues. V was clipped by 3 bases and J by 10 bases, with 16 bases between them. Germline V gene lookup returns CDR1 LNHDA and CDR2 SQIVND (reference sequence). CDR3 sequence: CASSISPGEKPQHF. The CDR3 DNA reads TGTGCCAGTAGTATCTCGCCAGGTGAGAAACCCCAGCATTTT.

The genes are TRBV9 and TRBJ1-1, with no clear D. Germline CDR1 reads SGDLS; CDR2 reads YYNGEE. Trimming shortened V by 4 bases and J by 0 bases, and 10 bases separated the two germline ends. CDR3 size: 14 residues. The CDR3, as DNA: TGTGCCAGCAGCCCTACATCAGTGAACACTGAAGCTTTCTTT. Its protein is CASSPTSVNTEAFF.

V gene TRBV12-3 or TRBV12-4 combines with J gene TRBJ1-4, with a possible D match to TRBD1 (6 bases). Trimming pared 4 bases from V and 8 bases from J, leaving 8 bases between. The CDR3 contains 12 residues. The CDR3 reads CASSSQGEKLFF. CDR3 DNA: TGTGCCAGCAGTTCCCAGGGGGAAAAACTGTTTTTT.

This clonotype has a handful of counts. The CDR3 DNA follows: TGTGCCAGCAGTTACTCTCCCGGAGGTAAACTGTTTTTT. As protein: CASSYSPGGKLFF. The gene calls are TRBV6-5 and TRBJ1-4; D is unresolved. V lost 0 bases and J lost 11, with 10 bases in between. The CDR3 runs to 13 residues. Looked up from germline, CDR1 is MNHEY and CDR2 is SVGAGI.

The chain joins TRBV19 to TRBJ1-5; D is uncertain. Trimming pared 5 bases from V and 6 bases from J, leaving 17 bases between. The germline V gene has CDR1 LNHDA and CDR2 SQIVND (reference sequence). The CDR3 covers 15 residues. The CDR3 nucleotides are TGTGCCAGTAGTGGCGAAAAGGTTAGGTCTCAGCCCCAGCATTTT. Its translation is CASSGEKVRSQPQHF.

V usage is TRBV29-1 and J usage is TRBJ2-3; no clear D gene. CDR1 and CDR2 (germline): SQVTM, ANQGSEA. The CDR3 totals 12 residues. The V gene lost 5 bases and the J gene lost 2 bases, with 8 bases spanning the gap. The DNA for the CDR3 is TGCAGCGTTTTCGAGTCCACAGATACGCAGTATTTT. This codes for CSVFESTDTQYF.

J is TRBJ1-1 and V is TRBV2; 7 bases are shared with TRBD1. The trim removed 3 bases at V and 0 bases at J, leaving 10 bases unmatched. Per germline, CDR1 SNHLY and CDR2 FYNNEI. The CDR3 loop spans 17 amino acids. The CDR3 bases are TGTGCCAGCAGTGATACAGGGGATGGATCCATGAACACTGAAGCTTTCTTT. It specifies CASSDTGDGSMNTEAFF.

This clonotype was picked up one time. The gene calls are TRBV6-1 and TRBJ2-6, with D perhaps assigned TRBD1 or TRBD2 (7 bases each). V gave up 5 bases and J gave up 3 bases, with 32 bases separating them. The CDR3 length is 22 residues. The germline V gene has CDR1 MNHNS and CDR2 SASEGT. The CDR3 sequence is CASSPSFPLWGGGLGGANVLTF. The CDR3 DNA reads as TGTGCCAGCAGTCCTTCTTTCCCCCTCTGGGGAGGGGGCCTGGGTGGGGCCAACGTCCTGACTTTC.

The CDR3 is CSAPGTLREGDTQYF. The DNA for the CDR3 is TGCAGTGCGCCCGGGACCCTCCGCGAAGGAGATACGCAGTATTTT. The chain links TRBV20-1 to TRBJ2-3; either TRBD1 or TRBD2 may supply D (5 bases each). Germline V CDR1 and CDR2: DFQATT, SNEGSKA (reference sequence). The V end was cut by 6 bases, the J end by 5 bases, with 21 bases between. This CDR3 is 15 amino acids long.

The V call is TRBV6-2 or TRBV6-3, the J call TRBJ1-2, with no clear D. The germline V gene encodes CDR1 MNHEY and CDR2 SVGEGT. With 7 bases removed from V and 4 bases from J, the gap between germline ends came to 10 bases. CDR3 length: 12 amino acids. The CDR3 region is CASTQTLYGYTF. CDR3 sequence (DNA): TGTGCCAGCACACAAACACTCTATGGCTACACCTTC.

The chain carries TRBV11-1 and TRBJ1-2; D is ambiguous. Germline lookup yields CDR1 SGHAT and CDR2 FQDESV (reference sequence). This CDR3 is built from 14 residues. V lost 5 bases and J 7 bases, leaving 17 bases between the germline ends. The CDR3 loop reads CASSQLFQSSGYTF. CDR3 bases: TGTGCCAGCAGCCAACTCTTCCAATCAAGTGGCTACACCTTC.

V usage is TRBV6-5 and J usage is TRBJ1-5; no clear D gene. The germline CDR1 and CDR2 sequences are MNHEY and SVGAGI. V gave up 0 bases and J gave up 5 bases, with 8 bases separating them. The CDR3 is 14 residues long. CDR3 sequence: CASSYSGNDQPQHF. The CDR3 DNA sequence: TGTGCCAGCAGTTACTCTGGGAACGATCAGCCCCAGCATTTT.

The chain uses TRBV5-5 and TRBJ2-4; 7 bases are a match to TRBD1. Trimming removed 0 bases from V and 8 bases from J; junction bases left unmatched: 5. Germline-derived CDR1 and CDR2 are SGHKS and YYEKEE (reference sequence). The CDR3 has 14 amino acids. CDR3 coding DNA: TGTGCCAGCAGCTTGGGACAGGGAAGAGACATTCAGTACTTC. Protein: CASSLGQGRDIQYF.

The chain uses TRBV10-1 and TRBJ1-1; D is undetermined. The CDR3 consists of 15 residues. Germline assignment: CDR1 WNHNN and CDR2 SYGVQD (reference sequence). The V end was cut by 0 bases, the J end by 6 bases, with 14 bases between. CDR3 protein: CASSESKERRPEAFF. CDR3 DNA: TGCGCCAGCAGTGAGTCGAAGGAGAGGCGTCCTGAAGCTTTCTTT.

The chain has TRBV4-1 and TRBJ1-2; D possibly corresponds to TRBD1 (5 bases). The V gene lost 2 bases and the J gene lost 2 bases, with 15 bases spanning the gap. The CDR3 extends over 16 amino acids. Germline V lookup: CDR1 MGHRA, CDR2 YSYEKL. CDR3 region: CASSQRGRSANYGYTF. CDR3 DNA sequence: TGCGCCAGCAGCCAAAGGGGTCGCAGTGCCAACTATGGCTACACCTTC.